This TCR beta chain was sequenced in a study of blood T cell repertoires in COVID-19. Profiled with immunoSEQ multiplex PCR; TCRdb holds only in-frame clones, not every one. This table has about 280,000 clones, roughly 87% appearing once. The germline V gene has CDR1 SGHAT and CDR2 FQNNGV. The CDR3 covers 14 residues. The V gene lost 5 bases and the J gene lost 5 bases, with 15 bases spanning the gap. In its sample, this clone was seen a few times. Across about 22 US areas, participants ranged in age from roughly 18 to 95 years. This chain links TRBV11-2 with TRBJ1-2; no firm D call. This TCR was recovered from a woman in her twenties or thirties who had recovered from COVID-19. The sample taken for sequencing was PBMCs or T cells enriched from blood (not recorded which). The CDR3: CASSPLPGGYGYTF. CDR3 coding DNA: TGTGCCAGCAGCCCCCTACCCGGAGGGTATGGCTACACCTTC.